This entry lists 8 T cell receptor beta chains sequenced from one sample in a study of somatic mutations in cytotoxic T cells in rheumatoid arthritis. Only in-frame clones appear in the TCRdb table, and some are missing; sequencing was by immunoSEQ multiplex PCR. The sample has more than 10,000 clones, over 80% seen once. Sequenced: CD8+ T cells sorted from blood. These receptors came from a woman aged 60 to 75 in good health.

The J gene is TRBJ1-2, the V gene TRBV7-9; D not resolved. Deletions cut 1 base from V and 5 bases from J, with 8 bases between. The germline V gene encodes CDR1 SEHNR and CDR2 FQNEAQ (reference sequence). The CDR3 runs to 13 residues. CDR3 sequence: CASSLDSRYGYTF. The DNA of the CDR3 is TGTGCCAGCAGCTTAGACAGCAGATATGGCTACACCTTC.

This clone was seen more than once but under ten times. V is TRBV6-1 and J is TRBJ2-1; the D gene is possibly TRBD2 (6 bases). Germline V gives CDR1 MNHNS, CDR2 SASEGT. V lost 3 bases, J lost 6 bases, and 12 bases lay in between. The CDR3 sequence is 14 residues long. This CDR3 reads CASSEAGEVNEQFF. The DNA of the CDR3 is TGTGCCAGCAGTGAGGCCGGGGAGGTCAATGAGCAGTTCTTC.

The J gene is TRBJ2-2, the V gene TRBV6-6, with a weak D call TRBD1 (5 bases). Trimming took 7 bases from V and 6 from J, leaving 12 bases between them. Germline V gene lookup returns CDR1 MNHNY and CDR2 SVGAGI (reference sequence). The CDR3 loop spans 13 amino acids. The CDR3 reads CASTNQGPGELFF. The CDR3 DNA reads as TGTGCCAGCACAAATCAGGGTCCCGGGGAGCTGTTTTTT.

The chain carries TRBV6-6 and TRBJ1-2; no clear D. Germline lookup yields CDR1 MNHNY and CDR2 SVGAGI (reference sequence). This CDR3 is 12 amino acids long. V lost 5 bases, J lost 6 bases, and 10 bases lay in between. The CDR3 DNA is TGTGCCAGCAGTCAGTCCCGTGATGGCTACACCTTC. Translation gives CASSQSRDGYTF.

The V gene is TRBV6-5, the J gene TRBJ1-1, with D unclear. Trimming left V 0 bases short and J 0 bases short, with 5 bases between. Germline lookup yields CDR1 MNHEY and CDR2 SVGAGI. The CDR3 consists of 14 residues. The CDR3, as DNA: TGTGCCAGCAGTTACTCGAGATTGAACACTGAAGCTTTCTTT. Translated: CASSYSRLNTEAFF.

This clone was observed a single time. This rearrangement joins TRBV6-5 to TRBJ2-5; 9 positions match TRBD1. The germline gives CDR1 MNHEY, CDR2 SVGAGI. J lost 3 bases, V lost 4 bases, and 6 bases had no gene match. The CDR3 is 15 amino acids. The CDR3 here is CASSFGQGPEETQYF. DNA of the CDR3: TGTGCCAGCAGTTTTGGACAGGGGCCAGAAGAGACCCAGTACTTC.

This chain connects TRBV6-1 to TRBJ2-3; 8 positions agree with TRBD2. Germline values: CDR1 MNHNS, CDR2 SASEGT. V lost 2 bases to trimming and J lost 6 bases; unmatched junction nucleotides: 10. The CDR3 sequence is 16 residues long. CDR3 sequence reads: CASSEPDGGALDTQYF. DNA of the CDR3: TGTGCCAGCAGTGAACCGGACGGGGGGGCCTTGGATACGCAGTATTTT.

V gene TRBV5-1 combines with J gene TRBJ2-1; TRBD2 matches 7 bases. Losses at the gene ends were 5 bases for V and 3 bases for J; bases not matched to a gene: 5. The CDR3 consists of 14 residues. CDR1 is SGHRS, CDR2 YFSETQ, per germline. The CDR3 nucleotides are TGCGCCAGCAGGGCCCGGGGGGACTACAATGAGCAGTTCTTC. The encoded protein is CASRARGDYNEQFF.